Listed here are 4 T cell receptor beta chains from one sample, sequenced in a study of cytomegalovirus exposure and HLA in healthy donors. PCR used 60 Vbeta primers and 13 Jbeta primers. Assay used: immunoSEQ multiplex PCR; TCRdb lists only in-frame clones, some missing. The sample includes some 120,000 clones, 65% to 80% of them seen just once. Sequencing was performed on PBMCs. The receptor source for this set is a female donor in good health and CMV-seronegative.

This CDR3 is CASSYGSSYNSPLHF. The CDR3, as DNA: TGTGCCAGCAGTTATGGGAGCTCCTATAATTCACCCCTCCACTTT. This sequence joins TRBV6-5 and TRBJ1-6; no definite D call. This CDR3 region has 15 residues. CDR1 and CDR2 from the germline V gene are MNHEY and SVGAGI. V lost 3 bases, J lost 0 bases, and 6 bases lay in between.

This chain links TRBV28 with TRBJ2-7, with TRBD2 matching 7 bases. The germline V gene has CDR1 MDHEN and CDR2 SYDVKM. V was pared by 5 bases and J by 4 bases, with 11 bases of the junction left unmatched. The CDR3 length is 15 residues. The chain's CDR3 is CASSGWEGMTYEQYF. CDR3 bases: TGTGCCAGCAGTGGATGGGAGGGAATGACATACGAGCAGTACTTC.

This clone was recorded once. The rearrangement uses TRBV11-2 and TRBJ2-1, with D possibly matching TRBD2 (5 bases). There are 16 residues in the CDR3. Germline loops: CDR1 SGHAT, CDR2 FQNNGV. The V end was cut by 1 base, the J end by 3 bases, with 13 bases between. CDR3 residues: CASSLGSGGLYNEQFF. The CDR3 region has the DNA TGTGCCAGCAGCTTAGGTTCCGGAGGACTCTACAATGAGCAGTTCTTC.

This sequence joins TRBV2 and TRBJ2-2; the match to TRBD2 covers 7 bases. The CDR3 extends over 14 amino acids. Germline V gives CDR1 SNHLY, CDR2 FYNNEI. V shed 8 bases and J 6 bases; nucleotides not matched to a gene: 9. In nucleotides, the CDR3 is TGTGCCAGCGGTCGCGGGGGAGGTCCCGGGGAGCTGTTTTTT. Its translation is CASGRGGGPGELFF.